This T cell receptor (beta chain) was recorded in a study of blood T cell repertoires in COVID-19. Generated by immunoSEQ multiplex PCR, the TCRdb table keeps only in-frame clones and is missing some. The sample holds over 85,000 clones, about 91% seen once. Germline-derived CDR1 and CDR2 are SEHNR and FQNEAQ (reference sequence). Trimming removed 2 bases from V and 4 bases from J, with 10 bases in between. This CDR3 has 14 amino acids. This clone was seen just once. This chain joins TRBV7-9 and TRBJ2-3; D unclear. This TCR was sampled from a man aged 18-30 years with acute or convalescent COVID-19. Specimen: peripheral blood. CDR3 nucleotide sequence: TGTGCCAGCAGCTTACAGTGGCTTGCAGATACGCAGTATTTT. Its protein is CASSLQWLADTQYF.